The 17 T cell receptor beta chains below come from one sample, sequenced in a study of human T cells and chemical hapten exposure. What the library attached to individual cDNA molecules were unique molecular identifiers. TCRdb recomputed calls from the reads with MiXCR, one row per CDR3 protein. The sample has about 120,000 distinct CDR3 sequences; 8.5% to 9% are singletons. The study extracted total RNA from unfractionated whole blood. The sample consisted of whole blood. These receptors originate from a human donor in good health. Some clones in this sample may be carry-over from other donors' samples.

There are a few counts of this clonotype. V gene TRBV3-1 combines with J gene TRBJ1-2, with D hard to call. The CDR3 loop spans 13 amino acids. Trimming shortened V by 1 base and J by 2 bases, and 5 bases separated the two germline ends. CDR1 and CDR2 from the germline V gene are LGHDT and YNNKEL (reference sequence). Here the CDR3 DNA reads TGTGCCAGCAGCCAAGTACCGAACTATGGCTACACCTTC. It yields the protein CASSQVPNYGYTF.

The chain uses TRBV19 and TRBJ2-6, with a tentative D call TRBD2 (5 bases). Germline CDR1 LNHDA, CDR2 SQIVND (reference sequence). V lost 3 bases and J 3 bases, leaving 9 bases between the germline ends. This CDR3 region has 15 residues. CDR3 DNA: TGTGCCAGTAGTATCACCGGGGTTGGGGCCAACGTCCTGACTTTC. It specifies CASSITGVGANVLTF.

This clonotype showed up many times. The chain carries TRBV20-1 and TRBJ1-2, with D possibly TRBD1 on 5 matching bases. Germline CDR1 is DFQATT and CDR2 is SNEGSKA (reference sequence). The CDR3 extends over 18 amino acids. V was trimmed by 1 base and J by 7 bases, leaving 28 bases between them. CDR3 sequence (DNA): TGCAGTGCTAGAGGGTTGGGGGAACAAGCGCTGGGGGGAGGTGGCTACACCTTC. The encoded protein is CSARGLGEQALGGGGYTF.

This clonotype was found a few times. The chain uses TRBV20-1 and TRBJ2-7; the D is unclear. The CDR3 is 13 amino acids. Germline CDR1 and CDR2: DFQATT and SNEGSKA (reference sequence). V was shortened by 1 base and J by 9 bases, with 16 bases between the two germline ends. The CDR3 protein is CSARGRSDWTQYF. Written as DNA, the CDR3 is TGCAGTGCTAGAGGCCGCAGCGATTGGACGCAGTACTTC.

This clonotype was counted at least ten times. V gene TRBV7-8 combines with J gene TRBJ1-1, with TRBD1 matching over 10 bases. V shed 4 bases, J shed 7 bases, and the junction held 9 bases outside the gene matches. Germline assignment: CDR1 SGHVS and CDR2 FQNEAQ. The CDR3 is 15 residues long. Here the CDR3 reads CASSSEGQGYDEAFF. For the CDR3, the DNA is TGTGCCAGCAGCTCCGAGGGACAGGGGTATGATGAAGCTTTCTTT. Variable domain in full (rest from reference TRBV7-8 and TRBJ1-1): GAGVSQSPRYKVAKRGQDVALRCDPISGHVSLFWYQQALGQGPEFLTYFQNEAQLDKSGLPSDRFFAERPEGSVSTLKIQRTQQEDSAVYLCASSSEGQGYDEAFFGQGTRLTVV.

V gene TRBV2 combines with J gene TRBJ1-6, with a weak D call TRBD1 (5 bases). This CDR3 is built from 16 residues. CDR1 is SNHLY and CDR2 is FYNNEI in the germline V gene. Trimming cost V 5 bases and J 0 bases, with 11 bases left between them. CDR3 in DNA: TGTGCCAGCAGTAAAACCGACAGCTCCTATAATTCACCCCTCCACTTT. Protein product: CASSKTDSSYNSPLHF.

In this sample, this clonotype turned up a few times. This sequence joins TRBV20-1 and TRBJ2-7; D perhaps matches TRBD1 (5 bases). The CDR3 sequence is 14 residues long. V dropped 4 bases and J dropped 4 bases, with 17 bases sitting between them. Germline assignment: CDR1 DFQATT and CDR2 SNEGSKA (reference sequence). Here the CDR3 DNA reads TGCAGTGCTAAATCGGAAAGGGGTTTGTACGAGCAGTACTTC. Protein product: CSAKSERGLYEQYF.

The chain recombines TRBV5-1 with TRBJ1-2; 8 bases agree with TRBD1. CDR3 length equals 14 residues. Trimming removed 4 bases from V and 6 bases from J; junction bases left unmatched: 8. Germline-derived CDR1 and CDR2 are SGHRS and YFSETQ. The CDR3 loop is CASSPGQGVHGYTF. In nucleotides, the CDR3 is TGCGCCAGCAGCCCCGGACAGGGAGTCCATGGCTACACCTTC.

This clonotype was observed many times. The chain uses TRBV20-1 and TRBJ1-1; 11 bases line up with TRBD1. This CDR3 region has 12 residues. Trimming at V came to 1 base and at J to 8 bases, leaving 0 bases not matched to a gene. Germline CDR1 DFQATT, CDR2 SNEGSKA (reference sequence). Written as DNA, the CDR3 is TGCAGTGCTAGAGGGACAGGGGGCGAAGCTTTCTTT. This codes for CSARGTGGEAFF.

This clonotype was found many times. The chain recombines TRBV12-3 or TRBV12-4 with TRBJ2-5; D not resolved. V was pared by 3 bases and J by 4 bases, with 9 bases between. The CDR3 totals 13 residues. Here the CDR3 DNA reads TGTGCCAGCAGTTTTGGCCAGAGAGAGACCCAGTACTTC. Its translation: CASSFGQRETQYF.

This clonotype has only a few counts. V and J are TRBV11-2 and TRBJ2-5; D unresolved. The germline gives CDR1 SGHAT, CDR2 FQNNGV. The CDR3 consists of 16 residues. Trimming removed 3 bases at V and 5 bases at J, with 19 bases between. The CDR3 DNA reads as TGTGCCAGCAGCTTCATAGTGGGTGGGGAAGGGGAGACCCAGTACTTC. As protein: CASSFIVGGEGETQYF. The full variable domain, with the rest looked up from reference TRBV11-2 and TRBJ2-5, is EAGVAQSPRYKIIEKRQSVAFWCNPISGHATLYWYQQILGQGPKLLIQFQNNGVVDDSQLPKDRFSAERLKGVDSTLKIQPAKLEDSAVYLCASSFIVGGEGETQYFGPGTRLLVL.

This clonotype was seen more than once but under ten times. The gene calls are TRBV6-2 or TRBV6-3 and TRBJ2-3, with D tentatively TRBD1 (6 bases). The germline V gene encodes CDR1 MNHEY and CDR2 SVGEGT. The CDR3 has 13 amino acids. Trimming removed 2 bases at V and 4 bases at J, with 7 bases between. The CDR3 reads CASSYNRADTQYF. As DNA, the CDR3 is TGTGCCAGCAGTTACAACAGGGCAGATACGCAGTATTTT.

This clonotype was found many times. V and J are TRBV6-6 and TRBJ2-1, with D possibly being TRBD1 or TRBD2 (5 bases each). Germline-derived CDR1 and CDR2 are MNHNY and SVGAGI (reference sequence). This CDR3 has 16 amino acids. V lost 1 base and J 0 bases, leaving 10 bases between the germline ends. CDR3 DNA sequence: TGTGCCAGCAGTTACTTTGCAGGGAGCTCCTACAATGAGCAGTTCTTC. Translation gives CASSYFAGSSYNEQFF.

This clonotype has a count of ten or more. The chain is built from TRBV5-1 and TRBJ2-3; 9 nucleotides agree with TRBD2. Per germline, CDR1 SGHRS and CDR2 YFSETQ. CDR3 size: 16 residues. The ends lost 4 bases at V and 3 bases at J; junction bases unmatched: 9. CDR3 sequence (DNA): TGCGCCAGCAGCCCTCAAACTAGCGGGCCGACAGATACGCAGTATTTT. It yields the protein CASSPQTSGPTDTQYF.

This chain uses TRBV11-2 with TRBJ2-5; TRBD2 matches at 10 bases. Trimming at V came to 1 base and at J to 4 bases, leaving 6 bases not matched to a gene. This CDR3 spans 16 amino acids. Germline V gene lookup returns CDR1 SGHAT and CDR2 FQNNGV. CDR3 sequence (DNA): TGTGCCAGCAGCTTAGGGGCTAGCGGGGGCGTAGAGACCCAGTACTTC. It is translated as CASSLGASGGVETQYF.

This clonotype was picked up many times. J is TRBJ1-1 and V is TRBV2; TRBD1 might be the D (5 bases). CDR1 and CDR2 (germline): SNHLY, FYNNEI. The V end lost 6 bases, the J end lost 10 bases, and 18 bases lay between the germline ends. This CDR3 is built from 13 residues. CDR3: CASSLIVTGLAFF. The CDR3 bases are TGTGCCAGCAGCCTCATAGTAACAGGTTTAGCTTTCTTT.

A note on this clonotype: No conserved phenylalanine or tryptophan is present at the end of the CDR3, so a read error is the likely explanation. The CDR3 sequence: CASSTGVAPSYNEQFL. The CDR3 DNA is TGTGCCAGCAGCACAGGGGTAGCTCCATCCTACAATGAGCAGTTCCTC. V gene TRBV6-1 combines with J gene TRBJ2-1; 7 bases are a match to TRBD1. The CDR3 contains 16 residues. Per the germline V gene, CDR1 is MNHNS and CDR2 is SASEGT. The V and J ends lost 6 bases and 1 base, in that order; junction bases with no gene match: 9.